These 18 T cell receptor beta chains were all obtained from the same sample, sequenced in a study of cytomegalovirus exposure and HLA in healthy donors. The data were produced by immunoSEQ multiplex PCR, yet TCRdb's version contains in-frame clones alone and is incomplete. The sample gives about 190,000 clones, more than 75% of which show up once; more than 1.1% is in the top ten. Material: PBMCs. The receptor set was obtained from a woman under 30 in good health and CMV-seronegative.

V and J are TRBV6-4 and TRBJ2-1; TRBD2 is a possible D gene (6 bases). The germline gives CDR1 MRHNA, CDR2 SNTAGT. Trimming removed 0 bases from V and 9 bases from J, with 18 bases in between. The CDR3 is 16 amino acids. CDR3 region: CASSDSTWRERGEQFF. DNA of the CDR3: TGTGCCAGCAGTGACTCGACTTGGCGGGAAAGGGGTGAGCAGTTCTTC.

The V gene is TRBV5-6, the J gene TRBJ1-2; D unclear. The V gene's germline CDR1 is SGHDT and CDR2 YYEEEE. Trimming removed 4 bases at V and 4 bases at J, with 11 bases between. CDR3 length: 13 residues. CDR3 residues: CASSPAKVYGYTF. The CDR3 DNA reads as TGTGCCAGCAGCCCAGCGAAGGTCTATGGCTACACCTTC.

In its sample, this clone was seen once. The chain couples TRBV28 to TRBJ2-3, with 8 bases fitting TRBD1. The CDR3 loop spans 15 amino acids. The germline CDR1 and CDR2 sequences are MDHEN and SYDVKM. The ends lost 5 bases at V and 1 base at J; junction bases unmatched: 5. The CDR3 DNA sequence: TGTGCCAGCAGTCAGACAGGGGATGGCACAGATACGCAGTATTTT. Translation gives CASSQTGDGTDTQYF.

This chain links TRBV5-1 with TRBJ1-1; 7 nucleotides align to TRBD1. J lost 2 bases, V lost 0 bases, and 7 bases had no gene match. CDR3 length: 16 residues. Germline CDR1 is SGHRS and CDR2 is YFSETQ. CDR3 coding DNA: TGCGCCAGCAGCTTGGGGCCCGGGACAGCTAACACTGAAGCTTTCTTT. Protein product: CASSLGPGTANTEAFF.

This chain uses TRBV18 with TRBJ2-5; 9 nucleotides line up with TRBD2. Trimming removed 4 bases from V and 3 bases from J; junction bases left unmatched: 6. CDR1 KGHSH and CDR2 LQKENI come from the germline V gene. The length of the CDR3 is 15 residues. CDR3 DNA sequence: TGTGCCAGCTCACTACAAGCGGGAGGAAAAGAGACCCAGTACTTC. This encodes CASSLQAGGKETQYF.

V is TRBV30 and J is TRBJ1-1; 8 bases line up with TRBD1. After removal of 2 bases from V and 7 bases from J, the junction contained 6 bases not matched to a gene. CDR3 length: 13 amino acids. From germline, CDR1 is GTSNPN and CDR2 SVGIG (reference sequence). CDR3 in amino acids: CAWSPGTGLEAFF. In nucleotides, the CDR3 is TGTGCCTGGAGTCCCGGGACAGGACTTGAAGCTTTCTTT.

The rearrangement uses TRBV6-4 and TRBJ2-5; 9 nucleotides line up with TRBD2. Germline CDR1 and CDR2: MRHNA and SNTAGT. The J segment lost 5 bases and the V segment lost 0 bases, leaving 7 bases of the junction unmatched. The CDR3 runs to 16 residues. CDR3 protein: CASSDSKREVRETQYF. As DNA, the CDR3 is TGTGCCAGCAGTGACTCGAAGCGGGAGGTAAGGGAGACCCAGTACTTC.

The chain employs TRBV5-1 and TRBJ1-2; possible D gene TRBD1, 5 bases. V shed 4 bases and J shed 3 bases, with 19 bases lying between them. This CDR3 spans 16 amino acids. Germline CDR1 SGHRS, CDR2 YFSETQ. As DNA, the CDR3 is TGCGCCAGCAGCCTGAAGAACGCAGCGGGGGACTATGGCTACACCTTC. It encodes CASSLKNAAGDYGYTF. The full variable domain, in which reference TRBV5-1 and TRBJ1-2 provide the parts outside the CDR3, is KAGVTQTPRYLIKTRGQQVTLSCSPISGHRSVSWYQQTPGQGLQFLFEYFSETQRNKGNFPGRFSGRQFSNSRSEMNVSTLELGDSALYLCASSLKNAAGDYGYTFGSGTRLTVV.

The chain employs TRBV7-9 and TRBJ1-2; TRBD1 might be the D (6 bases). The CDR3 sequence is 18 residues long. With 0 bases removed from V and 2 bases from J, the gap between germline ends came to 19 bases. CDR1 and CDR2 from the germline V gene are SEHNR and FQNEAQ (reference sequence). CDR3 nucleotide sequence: TGTGCCAGCAGCTTAGCGCGTACAGGGACCGAAGCAAACTATGGCTACACCTTC. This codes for CASSLARTGTEANYGYTF.

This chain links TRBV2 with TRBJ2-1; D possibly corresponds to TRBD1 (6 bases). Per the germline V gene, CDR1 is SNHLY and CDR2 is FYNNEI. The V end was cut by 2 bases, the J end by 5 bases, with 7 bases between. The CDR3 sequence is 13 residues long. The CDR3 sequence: CASSENRDNEQFF. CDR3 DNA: TGTGCCAGCAGTGAAAACAGGGACAATGAGCAGTTCTTC.

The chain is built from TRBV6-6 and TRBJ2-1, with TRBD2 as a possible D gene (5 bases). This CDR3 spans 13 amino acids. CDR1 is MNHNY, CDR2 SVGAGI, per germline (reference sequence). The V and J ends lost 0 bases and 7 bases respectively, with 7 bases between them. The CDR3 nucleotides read TGTGCCAGCAGTTACTCCCGGGGAAATGAGCAGTTCTTC. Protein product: CASSYSRGNEQFF.

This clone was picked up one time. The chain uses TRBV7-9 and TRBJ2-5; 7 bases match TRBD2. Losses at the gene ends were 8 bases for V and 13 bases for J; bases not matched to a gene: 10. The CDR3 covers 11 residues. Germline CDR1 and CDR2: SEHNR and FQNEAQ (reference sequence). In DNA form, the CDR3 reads TGTGCCAGCCATTCGGAGGGAGGGTTGTACTTC. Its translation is CASHSEGGLYF.

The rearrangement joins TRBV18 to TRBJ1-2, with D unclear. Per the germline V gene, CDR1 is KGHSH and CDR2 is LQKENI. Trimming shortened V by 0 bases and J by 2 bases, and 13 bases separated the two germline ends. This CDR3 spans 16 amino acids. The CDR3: CASSPPSLGGNYGYTF. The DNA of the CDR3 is TGTGCCAGCTCACCACCATCCCTGGGAGGAAACTATGGCTACACCTTC.

The DNA of the CDR3 is TGCGCCAGCAGGCCAGAGCGAGGCCCGAACACCGGGGAGCTGTTTTTT. Translated, it gives CASRPERGPNTGELFF. The rearrangement uses TRBV5-1 and TRBJ2-2; no reliable D call. The V end lost 5 bases, the J end lost 0 bases, and 14 bases lay between the germline ends. This CDR3 region has 16 residues. Germline assignment: CDR1 SGHRS and CDR2 YFSETQ.

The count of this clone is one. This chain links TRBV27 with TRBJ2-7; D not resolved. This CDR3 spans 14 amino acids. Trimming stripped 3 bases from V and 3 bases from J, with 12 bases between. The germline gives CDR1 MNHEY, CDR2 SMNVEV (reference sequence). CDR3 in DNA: TGTGCCAGCAGTTTGAGTAACCCTTACTACGAGCAGTACTTC. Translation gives CASSLSNPYYEQYF.

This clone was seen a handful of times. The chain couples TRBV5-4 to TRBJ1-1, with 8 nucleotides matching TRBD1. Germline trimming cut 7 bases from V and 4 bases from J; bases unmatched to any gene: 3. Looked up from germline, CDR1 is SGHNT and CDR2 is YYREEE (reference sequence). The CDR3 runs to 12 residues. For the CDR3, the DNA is TGTGCCAGCCGTGGACAGGGCACTGAAGCTTTCTTT. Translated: CASRGQGTEAFF.

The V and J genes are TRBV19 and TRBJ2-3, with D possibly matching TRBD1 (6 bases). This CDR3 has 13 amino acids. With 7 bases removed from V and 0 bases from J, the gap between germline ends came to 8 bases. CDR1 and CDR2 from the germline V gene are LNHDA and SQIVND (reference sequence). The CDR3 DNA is TGTGCCAGTATGGGGGCTAGCACAGATACGCAGTATTTT. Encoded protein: CASMGASTDTQYF. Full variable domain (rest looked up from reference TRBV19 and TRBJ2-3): DGGITQSPKYLFRKEGQNVTLSCEQNLNHDAMYWYRQDPGQGLRLIYYSQIVNDFQKGDIAEGYSVSREKKESFPLTVTSAQKNPTAFYLCASMGASTDTQYFGPGTRLTVL.

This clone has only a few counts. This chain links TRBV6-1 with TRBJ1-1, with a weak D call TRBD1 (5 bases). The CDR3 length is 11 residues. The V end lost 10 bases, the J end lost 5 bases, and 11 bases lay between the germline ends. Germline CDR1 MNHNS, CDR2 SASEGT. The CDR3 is CATLRGTEAFF. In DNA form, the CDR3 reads TGTGCCACCTTAAGGGGTACTGAAGCTTTCTTT.